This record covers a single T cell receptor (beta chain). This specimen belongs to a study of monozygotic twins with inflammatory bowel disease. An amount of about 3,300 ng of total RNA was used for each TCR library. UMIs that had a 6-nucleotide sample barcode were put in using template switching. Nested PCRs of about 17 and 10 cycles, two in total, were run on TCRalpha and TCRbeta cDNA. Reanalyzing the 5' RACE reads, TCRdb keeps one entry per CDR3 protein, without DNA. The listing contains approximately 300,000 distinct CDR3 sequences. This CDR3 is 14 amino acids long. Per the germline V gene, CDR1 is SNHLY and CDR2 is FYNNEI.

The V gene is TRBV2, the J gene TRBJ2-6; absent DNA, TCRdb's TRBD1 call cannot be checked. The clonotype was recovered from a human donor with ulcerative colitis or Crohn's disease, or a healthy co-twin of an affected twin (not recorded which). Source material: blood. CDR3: CASRAGDGANVLTF.